This is a list of T cell receptor beta chains from one sample in a study of cytomegalovirus exposure and HLA in healthy donors. Profiling relied on immunoSEQ multiplex PCR, and the TCRdb table lists in-frame clones only, not all of them. The repertoire includes approximately 110,000 clones, 60% to 85% of them detected once, and roughly 8.6% sits in the top ten. The sample was PBMCs. These receptor sequences come from a woman aged 40 to 49 in good health and CMV-seropositive. The CDR3 runs from the conserved cysteine through the conserved F or W. D genes are given only for firm matches. The size field is filled for only some rows; it gives once, few, many or a size class.

d_call	j_call	v_call	clone_size	cdr3_aa	cdr3_nt
TRBD1	TRBJ1-2	TRBV18	-	CASSPTGAQANYGYTF	TGTGCCAGCTCACCGACAGGGGCCCAAGCTAACTATGGCTACACCTTC
TRBD2	TRBJ2-3	TRBV19	-	CASHPHGLAGRPTASTDTQYF	TGTGCCAGTCATCCCCACGGACTAGCGGGGAGACCAACCGCTAGCACAGATACGCAGTATTTT
TRBD2	TRBJ2-2	TRBV9	-	CASSRGLAGAGELFF	TGTGCCAGCAGCAGGGGACTAGCGGGCGCCGGGGAGCTGTTTTTT
TRBD2	TRBJ2-3	TRBV11-3	-	CASSFRGRERGYTDTQYF	TGTGCCAGCAGCTTCCGCGGTAGGGAGCGGGGGTACACAGATACGCAGTATTTT
TRBD2	TRBJ2-5	TRBV10-3	once	CAIRDGGIETQYF	TGTGCCATTCGGGACGGGGGGATAGAGACCCAGTACTTC
TRBD1	TRBJ1-1	TRBV7-6	-	CASSPRQGARGEAFF	TGTGCCAGCAGCCCGCGACAGGGGGCGCGAGGTGAAGCTTTCTTT
TRBD1	TRBJ2-2	TRBV19	-	CASTNRTGGPTGELFF	TGTGCCAGTACCAATCGGACAGGGGGTCCCACCGGGGAGCTGTTTTTT
-	TRBJ2-1	TRBV28	-	CASSKSGESYNEQFF	TGTGCCAGCAGTAAATCGGGAGAGTCCTACAATGAGCAGTTCTTC
-	TRBJ2-2	TRBV5-1	-	CASSDAMGHMNTGELFF	TGCGCCAGCAGCGACGCCATGGGGCACATGAACACCGGGGAGCTGTTTTTT
TRBD1	TRBJ2-7	TRBV6-1	few	CASDTQGSPYEQYF	TGTGCCAGTGACACACAGGGGTCCCCCTACGAGCAGTACTTC
-	TRBJ2-1	TRBV23-1	-	CASSLRIVNQGLPFYNEQFF	TGCGCCAGCAGTCTTCGGATAGTTAACCAGGGGCTCCCTTTCTACAATGAGCAGTTCTTC
TRBD1	TRBJ2-2	TRBV27	-	CASSLSWQGAGELFF	TGTGCCAGCAGTTTATCGTGGCAGGGGGCCGGGGAGCTGTTTTTT
-	TRBJ2-7	TRBV5-5	-	CASSLVSLAVYEQYF	TGTGCCAGCAGCTTGGTATCGCTAGCAGTGTACGAGCAGTACTTC
-	TRBJ1-3	TRBV19	-	CASSTVTAGNTIYF	TGTGCCAGTAGTACTGTTACGGCTGGAAACACCATATATTTT
-	TRBJ2-3	TRBV7-2	-	CASSLGGPNTDTQYF	TGTGCCAGCAGCTTAGGTGGGCCAAACACAGATACGCAGTATTTT
-	TRBJ1-5	TRBV5-6	-	CASSLAGGRNQPQHF	TGTGCCAGCAGCTTGGCCGGAGGGCGCAATCAGCCCCAGCATTTT